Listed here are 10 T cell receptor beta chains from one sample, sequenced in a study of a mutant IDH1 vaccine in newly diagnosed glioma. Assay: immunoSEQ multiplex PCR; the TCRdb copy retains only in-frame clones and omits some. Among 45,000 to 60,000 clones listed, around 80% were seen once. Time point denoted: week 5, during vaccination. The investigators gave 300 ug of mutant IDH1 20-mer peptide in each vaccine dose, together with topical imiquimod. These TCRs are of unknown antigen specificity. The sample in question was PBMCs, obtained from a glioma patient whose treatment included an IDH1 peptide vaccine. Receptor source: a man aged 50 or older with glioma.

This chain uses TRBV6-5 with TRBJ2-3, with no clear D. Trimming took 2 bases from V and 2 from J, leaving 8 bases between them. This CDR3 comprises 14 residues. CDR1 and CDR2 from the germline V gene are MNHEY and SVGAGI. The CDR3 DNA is TGTGCCAGCAGTTACGGTCTAGACACAGATACGCAGTATTTT. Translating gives CASSYGLDTDTQYF.

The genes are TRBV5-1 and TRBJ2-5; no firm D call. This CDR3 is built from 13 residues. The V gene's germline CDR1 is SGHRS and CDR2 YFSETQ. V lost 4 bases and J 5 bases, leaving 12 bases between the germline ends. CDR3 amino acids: CASSKGGSETQYF. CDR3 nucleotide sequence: TGCGCCAGCAGCAAGGGCGGTTCGGAGACCCAGTACTTC.

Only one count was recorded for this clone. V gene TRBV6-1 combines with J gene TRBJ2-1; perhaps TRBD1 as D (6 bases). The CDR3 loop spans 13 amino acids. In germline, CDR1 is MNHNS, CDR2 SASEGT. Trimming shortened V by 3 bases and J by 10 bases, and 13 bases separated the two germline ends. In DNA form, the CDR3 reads TGTGCCAGCAGTGATGGGGGCCCATGGGAGCAGTTCTTC. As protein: CASSDGGPWEQFF.

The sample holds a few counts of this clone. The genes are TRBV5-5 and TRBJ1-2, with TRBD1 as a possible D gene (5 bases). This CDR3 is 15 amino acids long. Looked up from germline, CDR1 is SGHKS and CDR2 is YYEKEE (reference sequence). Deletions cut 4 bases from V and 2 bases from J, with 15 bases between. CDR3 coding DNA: TGTGCCAGCAGCCGCACCGGGACCGACAACTATGGCTACACCTTC. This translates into CASSRTGTDNYGYTF.

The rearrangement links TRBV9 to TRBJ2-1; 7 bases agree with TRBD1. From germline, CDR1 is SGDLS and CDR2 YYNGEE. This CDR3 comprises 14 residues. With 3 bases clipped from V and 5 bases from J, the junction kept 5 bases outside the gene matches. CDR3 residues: CASSGGQRNNEQFF. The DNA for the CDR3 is TGTGCCAGCAGCGGGGGACAGCGAAACAATGAGCAGTTCTTC.

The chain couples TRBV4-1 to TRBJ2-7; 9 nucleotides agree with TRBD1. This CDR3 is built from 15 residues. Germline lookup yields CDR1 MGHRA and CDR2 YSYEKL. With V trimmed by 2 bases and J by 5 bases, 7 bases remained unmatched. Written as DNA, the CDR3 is TGCGCCAGCAGCCAATGGACAGGGGCGCTGGACGAGCAGTACTTC. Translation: CASSQWTGALDEQYF.

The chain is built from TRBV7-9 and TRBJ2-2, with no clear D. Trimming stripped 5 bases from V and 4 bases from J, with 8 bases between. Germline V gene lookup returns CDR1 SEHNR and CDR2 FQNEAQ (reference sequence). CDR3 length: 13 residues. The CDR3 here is CASSPKGTGELFF. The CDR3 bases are TGTGCCAGCAGCCCTAAGGGCACCGGGGAGCTGTTTTTT.

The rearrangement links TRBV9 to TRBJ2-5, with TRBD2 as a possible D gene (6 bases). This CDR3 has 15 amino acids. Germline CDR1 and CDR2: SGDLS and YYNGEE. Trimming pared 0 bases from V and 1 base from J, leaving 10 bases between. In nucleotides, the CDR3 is TGTGCCAGCAGCGTAGACGGGGGTGGCCAAGAGACCCAGTACTTC. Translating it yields CASSVDGGGQETQYF.

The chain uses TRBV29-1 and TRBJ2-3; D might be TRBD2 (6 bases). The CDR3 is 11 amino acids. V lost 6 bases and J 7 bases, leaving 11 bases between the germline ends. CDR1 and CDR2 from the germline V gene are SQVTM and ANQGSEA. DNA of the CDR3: TGCAGCGTGCGGGACCGACATACGCAGTATTTT. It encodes CSVRDRHTQYF.

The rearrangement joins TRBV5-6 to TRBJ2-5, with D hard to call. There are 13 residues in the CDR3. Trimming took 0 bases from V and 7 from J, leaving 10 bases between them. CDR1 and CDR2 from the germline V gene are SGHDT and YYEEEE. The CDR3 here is CASSLDHEGTQYF. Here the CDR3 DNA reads TGTGCCAGCAGCTTGGACCACGAAGGGACCCAGTACTTC.